This TCR beta chain was identified in a study of tumor-infiltrating lymphocytes in primary liver carcinoma. Whole-study context: Stage T1-T3 N0M0 tumors measured about 4.2 to 11 cm at most. Samples returned roughly 3.5 to 7.5 million productive TCRbeta reads each. Read depth did not differ significantly between tissue types.

Using a constant-region primer together with ProtoScript II reverse transcriptase, TCR beta cDNA was made from about 500 ng of total RNA. Three rounds of nested multiplex PCR with slightly modified ARM-PCR produced TCR beta libraries. Both of the initial two PCR rounds ran for approximately 11 cycles and employed TRBV1-TRBV30 forward primers alongside a C-beta reverse primer. TCRdb passed the multiplex PCR reads through MiXCR, listing each CDR3 protein once. Among approximately 330,000 distinct CDR3 sequences, almost 65% were seen once, and the ten largest hold roughly 6.5%. Germline DNA was also extracted, with blood RNA taken from unsorted whole blood. The germline CDR1 and CDR2 sequences are SGHNT and YYREEE (reference sequence). The CDR3 is made up of 14 amino acids. Study findings and constraints: Between tumor regions, pairs overlapped more than tumor-adjacent and tumor-blood pairs did. The 250 largest clones made up significantly more of tumor than blood repertoires (p = 0.039).

Note on this clonotype: The antigen remains unidentified. A much larger clonotype is one base distant, so this may be a read error.

The chain has TRBV5-4 and TRBJ2-7, with no clear D. The sequence was obtained from a man between 40 and 49 years old with primary liver carcinoma and hepatitis B virus infection. The specimen sequenced was peripheral blood. As DNA, the CDR3 is TGTGCCAGCAGCTTGAGTACTTGGAACTACGAGCGGTACTTC. It codes for CASSLSTWNYERYF. The full variable domain, in which reference TRBV5-4 and TRBJ2-7 provide the parts outside the CDR3, is ETGVTQSPTHLIKTRGQQVTLRCSSQSGHNTVSWYQQALGQGPQFIFQYYREEENGRGNFPPRFSGLQFPNYSSELNVNALELDDSALYLCASSLSTWNYERYFGPGTRLTVT.